The 24 T cell receptor beta chains presented below share a single source sample, sequenced in a study of post-analysis software for immune sequencing data (dated by TCRdb to the mid-2010s). Study-wide findings and limitations: Patients showed significantly higher frequencies than controls for a few TRBV segments, among them TRBV5-6, TRBV5-1 and TRBV20-1.

These receptors are not linked to any known antigen. The library was built by means of PCR. The instrument given in TCRdb is Illumina HiSeq 2500. Unique molecular identifiers were incorporated into TCR beta cDNA libraries to reduce PCR and sequencing biases. The raw public data were reprocessed by TCRdb itself: fastp quality trimming at Q25, MiXCR clonotype calling, in-frame beta chains only. Each record represents a unique CDR3 protein, reported with the most common genes and DNA among its rows. This sample has more than 350,000 distinct CDR3 sequences in its table, and 39% of those were observed once. The top ten clones comprise 6.5% to 8% of the sample. What was sequenced was blood. The receptors were gathered from a girl aged 2-10 years with multiple sclerosis.

The rearrangement uses TRBV7-3 and TRBJ2-3; TRBD1 agrees at 9 bases. Trimming removed 1 base from V and 0 bases from J; junction bases left unmatched: 11. CDR1 and CDR2 (germline): SGHTA, FQGTGA. There are 19 residues in the CDR3. The CDR3 sequence is CASSLRGQGYPSSTDTQYF. CDR3 nucleotide sequence: TGTGCCAGCAGCTTAAGGGGACAGGGCTATCCCTCTAGCACAGATACGCAGTATTTT.

A few counts support this clonotype. The J gene is TRBJ2-1, the V gene TRBV27; weak D call: TRBD2 (6 bases). The CDR3 covers 20 residues. Per germline, CDR1 MNHEY and CDR2 SMNVEV (reference sequence). Trimming took off 4 bases at V and 4 bases at J, with 29 bases between the two ends. The CDR3 sequence: CASSSWDFPTSTDTYNEQFF. The DNA of the CDR3 is TGTGCCAGCAGTTCGTGGGACTTCCCGACTTCTACAGATACGTACAATGAGCAGTTCTTC.

J is TRBJ2-7 and V is TRBV5-1; 8 bases are a match to TRBD1. This CDR3 has 14 amino acids. With 2 bases clipped from V and 2 bases from J, the junction kept 3 bases outside the gene matches. Looked up from germline, CDR1 is SGHRS and CDR2 is YFSETQ. The CDR3 DNA reads as TGCGCCAGCAGCTTCCAGGACAGGGCCTACGAGCAGTACTTC. Amino acids: CASSFQDRAYEQYF.

V is TRBV6-6 and J is TRBJ1-1; 8 bases are shared with TRBD1. The J segment lost 4 bases and the V segment lost 2 bases, leaving 6 bases of the junction unmatched. The CDR3 runs to 15 residues. Germline CDR1 reads MNHNY; CDR2 reads SVGAGI (reference sequence). The CDR3: CASSYGDRGITEAFF. For the CDR3, the DNA is TGTGCCAGCAGTTACGGTGACAGGGGAATCACTGAAGCTTTCTTT.

The CDR3 nucleotides read TGTGCCTGGAGTATCCCACAGGGTTCCGAGCAGTACTTC. Translating it yields CAWSIPQGSEQYF. The V call is TRBV30, the J call TRBJ2-7, with a possible D match to TRBD1 (6 bases). The CDR3 has 13 residues. Trimming took 2 bases from V and 6 from J, leaving 14 bases between them. The germline V gene encodes CDR1 GTSNPN and CDR2 SVGIG (reference sequence).

This clonotype showed up just once. The J gene is TRBJ1-4, the V gene TRBV20-1; weak D call: TRBD1 (5 bases). V dropped 0 bases and J dropped 7 bases, with 15 bases sitting between them. CDR3 length: 15 residues. CDR1 DFQATT and CDR2 SNEGSKA come from the germline V gene (reference sequence). This CDR3 reads CSARDLQRQGEKLFF. In nucleotides, the CDR3 is TGCAGTGCTAGAGATCTTCAGCGGCAGGGTGAAAAACTGTTTTTT.

The V and J genes are TRBV3-1 and TRBJ2-4, with 7 bases that match TRBD2. Germline V CDR1 and CDR2: LGHDT, YNNKEL (reference sequence). The CDR3 sequence is 14 residues long. The V gene end was trimmed by 6 bases and the J gene end by 13 bases; junction bases not matched to a gene: 15. CDR3 amino acids: CASRDNYRTSRQYF. CDR3 nucleotide sequence: TGTGCCAGCAGAGATAATTACAGGACTAGTAGGCAGTACTTC.

V gene TRBV7-9 combines with J gene TRBJ1-5, with TRBD1 matching over 8 bases. The V gene end was trimmed by 4 bases and the J gene end by 0 bases; junction bases not matched to a gene: 5. Germline loops: CDR1 SEHNR, CDR2 FQNEAQ (reference sequence). The CDR3 spans 16 residues. CDR3 region: CASSWGGTGSNQPQHF. The DNA of the CDR3 is TGTGCCAGCAGCTGGGGGGGGACAGGTAGCAATCAGCCCCAGCATTTT.

V is TRBV20-1 and J is TRBJ1-1; possible D gene TRBD1, 6 bases. This CDR3 has 13 residues. Germline V gene lookup returns CDR1 DFQATT and CDR2 SNEGSKA (reference sequence). CDR3 bases: TGCAGCGCGTCCAGGGGCCCGAACACTGAAGCTTTCTTT. Its protein is CSASRGPNTEAFF.

V is TRBV9 and J is TRBJ2-1; D possibly corresponds to TRBD1 (6 bases). Germline V CDR1 and CDR2: SGDLS, YYNGEE. V was trimmed by 4 bases and J by 6 bases, leaving 26 bases between them. This CDR3 spans 18 amino acids. The chain's CDR3 is CASSPREGERGPSNEQFF. The DNA of the CDR3 is TGTGCCAGCAGCCCCCGTGAGGGGGAACGGGGCCCAAGCAATGAGCAGTTCTTC.

This rearrangement joins TRBV24-1 to TRBJ1-2, with TRBD1 identical over 11 bases. This CDR3 contains 15 residues. Losses at the gene ends were 3 bases for V and 4 bases for J; bases not matched to a gene: 3. Per the germline V gene, CDR1 is KGHDR and CDR2 is SFDVKD. The DNA of the CDR3 is TGTGCCACCAGTGATACCGGGACAGGGGGCTATGGCTACACCTTC. This codes for CATSDTGTGGYGYTF.

V gene TRBV9 combines with J gene TRBJ2-3; TRBD2 is a possible D gene (5 bases). CDR1 and CDR2 from the germline V gene are SGDLS and YYNGEE. The V end was cut by 1 base, the J end by 0 bases, with 12 bases between. This CDR3 contains 16 residues. As DNA, the CDR3 is TGTGCCAGCAGCGTACGGAGCGGAACTAGCACAGATACGCAGTATTTT. Amino acids: CASSVRSGTSTDTQYF.

The chain is built from TRBV29-1 and TRBJ2-7; TRBD1 aligns across 9 bases. Germline V gene lookup returns CDR1 SQVTM and CDR2 ANQGSEA. The CDR3 contains 14 residues. After removal of 0 bases from V and 2 bases from J, the junction contained 2 bases not matched to a gene. The CDR3 coding sequence is TGCAGCGTTGAAGAGGACAGGGGAGCCTACGAGCAGTACTTC. Residues: CSVEEDRGAYEQYF.

This clonotype appeared once. The chain carries TRBV12-3 or TRBV12-4 and TRBJ2-1; the D is unclear. The CDR3 length is 13 residues. Deletions cut 4 bases from V and 4 bases from J, with 8 bases between. DNA of the CDR3: TGTGCCAGCAGTTCAACCGCATACAATGAGCAGTTCTTC. It codes for CASSSTAYNEQFF.

V is TRBV7-2 and J is TRBJ2-7; D is undetermined. Trimming took off 1 base at V and 7 bases at J, with 11 bases between the two ends. The germline V gene encodes CDR1 SGHTA and CDR2 FQGNSA. The CDR3 runs 13 residues. CDR3 nucleotides: TGTGCCAGCAGCTTAGGAACTCTGAGTGAGCAGTACTTC. This translates into CASSLGTLSEQYF. Complete variable domain (other parts from reference TRBV7-2 and TRBJ2-7): GAGVSQSPSNKVTEKGKDVELRCDPISGHTALYWYRQSLGQGLEFLIYFQGNSAPDKSGLPSDRFSAERTGGSVSTLTIQRTQQEDSAVYLCASSLGTLSEQYFGPGTRLTVT.

V gene TRBV11-2 combines with J gene TRBJ2-5; a possible D gene is TRBD2 (5 bases). CDR3 size: 14 residues. Looked up from germline, CDR1 is SGHAT and CDR2 is FQNNGV. V gave up 5 bases and J gave up 4 bases, with 14 bases separating them. CDR3 coding DNA: TGTGCCAGCAGCGCAGCCACTAGGCGAGAGACCCAGTACTTC. Its protein product is CASSAATRRETQYF.

The J gene is TRBJ1-4, the V gene TRBV25-1; perhaps TRBD1 as D (6 bases). The length of the CDR3 is 17 residues. Trimming took 3 bases from V and 0 from J, leaving 14 bases between them. CDR1 MGHDK and CDR2 SYGVNS come from the germline V gene. The CDR3 nucleotides read TGTGCCAGCAGTGATTCCGGGACAACCGCAACTAATGAAAAACTGTTTTTT. It translates to CASSDSGTTATNEKLFF.

The rearrangement uses TRBV5-1 and TRBJ2-7; TRBD1 is a possible D gene (6 bases). Trimming took 4 bases from V and 3 from J, leaving 17 bases between them. The germline V gene has CDR1 SGHRS and CDR2 YFSETQ. This CDR3 spans 15 amino acids. Written as DNA, the CDR3 is TGCGCCAGCAGCCCAAGGGCAGGGGTAGTCTACGAGCAGTACTTC. It is translated as CASSPRAGVVYEQYF. Combining the CDR3 with reference TRBV5-1 and TRBJ2-7 gives the whole variable domain KAGVTQTPRYLIKTRGQQVTLSCSPISGHRSVSWYQQTPGQGLQFLFEYFSETQRNKGNFPGRFSGRQFSNSRSEMNVSTLELGDSALYLCASSPRAGVVYEQYFGPGTRLTVT.

V gene TRBV27 combines with J gene TRBJ1-5; 8 bases map to TRBD1. There are 14 residues in the CDR3. CDR1 and CDR2 (germline): MNHEY, SMNVEV (reference sequence). Trimming took 8 bases from V and 2 from J; bases not matched to a gene: 5. CDR3 DNA sequence: TGTGCCAGCCGACAGGGGTATGGCAATCAGCCCCAGCATTTT. Residues: CASRQGYGNQPQHF.

The chain uses TRBV10-3 and TRBJ2-7; TRBD1 aligns across 9 bases. The CDR3 sequence is 13 residues long. Germline CDR1 reads ENHRY; CDR2 reads SYGVKD. J lost 5 bases, V lost 10 bases, and 9 bases had no gene match. The CDR3 DNA follows: TGTGCCACGAAGGCCGGGACAGGGCACGAGCAGTACTTC. This sequence encodes CATKAGTGHEQYF.

V is TRBV6-1 and J is TRBJ2-7; 8 nucleotides line up with TRBD1. V lost 11 bases, J lost 6 bases, and 9 bases stayed unmatched. The V gene's germline CDR1 is MNHNS and CDR2 SASEGT. CDR3 size: 12 residues. The CDR3 region has the DNA TGTGCCTGCACCTTAGGGACAGGCGAGCAGTACTTC. Translated, it gives CACTLGTGEQYF.

As for this clonotype: Possible read error: a much larger clone is one base away. The gene calls are TRBV29-1 and TRBJ2-3; TRBD2 matches at 13 bases. CDR1 and CDR2 (germline): SQVTM, ANQGSEA. The CDR3 sequence is 15 residues long. The CDR3 is CSVARTSGSSDTRYF. The CDR3 region has the DNA TGCAGCGTTGCCAGGACTAGCGGGAGCTCAGATACGCGGTATTTT.

This clonotype was seen a few times. This sequence joins TRBV15 and TRBJ2-1, with D possibly being TRBD2 (6 bases). CDR3 length: 12 amino acids. From germline, CDR1 is LNHNV and CDR2 YYDKDF (reference sequence). The V end lost 5 bases, the J end lost 6 bases, and 8 bases lay between the germline ends. CDR3 residues: CATSGGSNEQFF. The DNA for the CDR3 is TGTGCCACCAGCGGGGGGTCCAATGAGCAGTTCTTC.

This rearrangement joins TRBV2 to TRBJ2-2; the D is unclear. In germline, CDR1 is SNHLY, CDR2 FYNNEI. Trimming left V 10 bases short and J 6 bases short, with 15 bases between. The CDR3 is 13 residues long. The CDR3 is CATGILSPGELFF. The CDR3 DNA reads TGTGCCACAGGAATCCTTAGCCCCGGGGAGCTGTTTTTT.